This record concerns one T cell receptor (beta chain) sequence. The sample comes from a study of blood T cell repertoires in COVID-19. Germline V gene sequence: CDR1 LNHDA, CDR2 SQIVND (reference sequence). The CDR3 loop spans 13 amino acids. Trimming pared 7 bases from V and 0 bases from J, leaving 9 bases between. Sequencing was performed with immunoSEQ multiplex PCR; in TCRdb, only in-frame clones are kept and a portion is missing. This table has about 250,000 clones, 70% to 90% appearing once. Study members were between about 18 and 100 years old and lived in fewer than 30 US regions. The J gene is TRBJ1-2, the V gene TRBV19; the D is unclear. The clonotype comes from a woman between 50 and 59 years old with acute COVID-19. The sample was PBMCs or T cells enriched from blood (not recorded which). CDR3 bases: TGTGCCAGTACGACTACTACTAACTATGGCTACACCTTC. It yields the protein CASTTTTNYGYTF.